This T cell receptor (beta chain) originates from a study of shared clonotypes between healthy human individuals. Across the study: Donors consisted of two women and three men between 18 and 49.

Selected positively for CCR7 and CD45RO-negative, naive CD8 cells excluded terminally differentiated effector memory CD45RA+ cells. Findings of the study overall: In contrast to clonotypes shared by all four donors, non-shared clonotypes had lower generation probabilities. Sharing across four donors was highest in naive CD4 (roughly 5%) and lowest in memory CD8 (around 0.4%). An effect of sequencing depth on clonotype sharing among donors was expected.

CDR3 length equals 14 residues. In germline, CDR1 is SGHRS, CDR2 YFSETQ. V lost 1 base and J 0 bases, leaving 7 bases between the germline ends. Some clones are missing from TCRdb's copy, which holds only in-frame ones; the method was immunoSEQ multiplex PCR. The sample lists roughly 2.1 million clones, about 93% occurring once. Comments on this clone: Its antigen is currently unknown.

The sequencing sample was made of naive CD8+ T cells from PBMCs. The chain has TRBV5-1 and TRBJ1-1, with D unresolved. The receptor's source is a man aged 18 to 35 in good health. Some clones in this sample may be carry-over from other donors' samples. The CDR3 nucleotides read TGCGCCAGCAGCTTGACCAGTATGAACACTGAAGCTTTCTTT. Translation gives CASSLTSMNTEAFF.